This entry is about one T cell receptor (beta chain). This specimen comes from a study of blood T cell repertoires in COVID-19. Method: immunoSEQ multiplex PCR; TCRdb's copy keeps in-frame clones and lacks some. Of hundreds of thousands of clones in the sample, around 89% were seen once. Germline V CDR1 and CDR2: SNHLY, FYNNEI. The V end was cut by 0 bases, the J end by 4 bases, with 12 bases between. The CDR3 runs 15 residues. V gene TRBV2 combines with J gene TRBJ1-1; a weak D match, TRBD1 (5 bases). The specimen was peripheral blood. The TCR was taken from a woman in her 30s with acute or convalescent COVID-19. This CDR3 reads CASSEARGGGTEAFF. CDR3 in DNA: TGTGCCAGCAGTGAAGCGCGGGGGGGTGGCACTGAAGCTTTCTTT.